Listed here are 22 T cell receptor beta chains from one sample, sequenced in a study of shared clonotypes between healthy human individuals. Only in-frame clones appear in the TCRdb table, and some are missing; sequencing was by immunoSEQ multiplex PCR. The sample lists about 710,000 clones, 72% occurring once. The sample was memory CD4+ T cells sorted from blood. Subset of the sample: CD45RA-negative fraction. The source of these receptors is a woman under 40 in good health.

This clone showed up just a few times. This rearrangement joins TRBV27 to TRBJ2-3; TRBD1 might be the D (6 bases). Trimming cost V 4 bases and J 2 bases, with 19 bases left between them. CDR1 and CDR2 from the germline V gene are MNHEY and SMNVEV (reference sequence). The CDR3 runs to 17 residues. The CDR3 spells CASSSPRTARPTDTQYF. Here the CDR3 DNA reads TGTGCCAGCAGTTCTCCGAGGACAGCTCGTCCCACAGATACGCAGTATTTT.

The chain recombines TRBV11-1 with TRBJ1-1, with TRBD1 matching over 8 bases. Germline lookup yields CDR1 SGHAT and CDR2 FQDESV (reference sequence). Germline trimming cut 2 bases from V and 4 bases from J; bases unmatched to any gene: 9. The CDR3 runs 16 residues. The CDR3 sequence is CASSLRRWTGLTEAFF. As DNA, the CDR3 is TGTGCCAGCAGCTTAAGACGATGGACAGGGCTCACTGAAGCTTTCTTT.

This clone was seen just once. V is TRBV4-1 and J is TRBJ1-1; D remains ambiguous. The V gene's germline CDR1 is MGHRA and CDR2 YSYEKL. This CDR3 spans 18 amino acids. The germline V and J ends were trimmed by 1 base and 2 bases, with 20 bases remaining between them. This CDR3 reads CASSQVPMGVGENTEAFF. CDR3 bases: TGCGCCAGCAGCCAAGTCCCCATGGGAGTCGGAGAAAACACTGAAGCTTTCTTT.

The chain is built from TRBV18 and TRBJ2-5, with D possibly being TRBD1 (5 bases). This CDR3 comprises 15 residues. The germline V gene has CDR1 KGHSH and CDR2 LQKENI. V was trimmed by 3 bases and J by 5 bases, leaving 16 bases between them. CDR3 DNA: TGTGCCAGCTCACCGATGACCCAGGGCGCGGAGACCCAGTACTTC. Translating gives CASSPMTQGAETQYF.

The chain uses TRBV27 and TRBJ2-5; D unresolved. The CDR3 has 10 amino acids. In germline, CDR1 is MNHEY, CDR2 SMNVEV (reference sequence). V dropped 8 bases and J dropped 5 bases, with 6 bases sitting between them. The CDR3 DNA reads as TGTGCCAGCGCCATCGAGACCCAGTACTTC. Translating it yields CASAIETQYF.

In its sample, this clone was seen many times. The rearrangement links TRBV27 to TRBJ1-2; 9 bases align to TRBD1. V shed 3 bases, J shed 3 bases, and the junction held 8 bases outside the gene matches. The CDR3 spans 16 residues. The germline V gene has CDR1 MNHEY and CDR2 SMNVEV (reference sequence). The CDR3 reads CASSLMAGTGHYGYTF. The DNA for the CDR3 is TGTGCCAGCAGTTTGATGGCCGGGACAGGGCACTATGGCTACACCTTC.

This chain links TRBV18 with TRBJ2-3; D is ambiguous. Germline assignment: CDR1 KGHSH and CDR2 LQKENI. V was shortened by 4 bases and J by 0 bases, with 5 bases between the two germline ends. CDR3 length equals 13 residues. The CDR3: CASSRESTDTQYF. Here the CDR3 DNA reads TGTGCCAGCTCACGAGAAAGCACAGATACGCAGTATTTT.

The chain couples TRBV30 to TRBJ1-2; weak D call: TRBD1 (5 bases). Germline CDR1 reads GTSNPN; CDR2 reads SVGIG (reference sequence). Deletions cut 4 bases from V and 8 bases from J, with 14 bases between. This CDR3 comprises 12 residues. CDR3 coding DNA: TGTGCCTGGAATCTAGGGACGAGAGGCTACACCTTC. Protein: CAWNLGTRGYTF. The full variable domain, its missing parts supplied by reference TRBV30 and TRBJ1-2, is SQTIHQWPATLVQPVGSPLSLECTVEGTSNPNLYWYRQAAGRGLQLLFYSVGIGQISSEVPQNLSASRPQDRQFILSSKKLLLSDSGFYLCAWNLGTRGYTFGSGTRLTVV.

The CDR3 sequence is CASSSTGTGDREQYF. In DNA form, the CDR3 reads TGTGCCAGCAGCTCCACCGGGACAGGGGATAGGGAGCAGTACTTC. This chain uses TRBV4-2 with TRBJ2-7, with TRBD1 matching 10 bases. Trimming took 5 bases from V and 7 from J; bases not matched to a gene: 11. The CDR3 extends over 15 amino acids. CDR1 is LGHNA, CDR2 YNFKEQ, per germline.

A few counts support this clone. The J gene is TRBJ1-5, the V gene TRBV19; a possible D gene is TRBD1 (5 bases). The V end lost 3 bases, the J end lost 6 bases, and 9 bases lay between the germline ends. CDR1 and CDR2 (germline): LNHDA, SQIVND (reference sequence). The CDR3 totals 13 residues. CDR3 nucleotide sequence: TGTGCCAGTAGTATGTGGGGACCTCAGCCCCAGCATTTT. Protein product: CASSMWGPQPQHF.

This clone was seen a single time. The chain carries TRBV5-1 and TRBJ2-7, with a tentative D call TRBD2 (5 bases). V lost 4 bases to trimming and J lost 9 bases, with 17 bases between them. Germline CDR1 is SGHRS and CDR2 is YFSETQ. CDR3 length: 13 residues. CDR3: CASSPDMRALQYF. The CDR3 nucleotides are TGCGCCAGCAGCCCCGATATGCGGGCCTTGCAGTACTTC.

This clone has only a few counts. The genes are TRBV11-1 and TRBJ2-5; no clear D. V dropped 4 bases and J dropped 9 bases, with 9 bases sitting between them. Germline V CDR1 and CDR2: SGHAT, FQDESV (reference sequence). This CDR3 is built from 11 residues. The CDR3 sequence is CASSSAGAQYF. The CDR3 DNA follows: TGTGCCAGCAGCTCGGCTGGGGCCCAGTACTTC.

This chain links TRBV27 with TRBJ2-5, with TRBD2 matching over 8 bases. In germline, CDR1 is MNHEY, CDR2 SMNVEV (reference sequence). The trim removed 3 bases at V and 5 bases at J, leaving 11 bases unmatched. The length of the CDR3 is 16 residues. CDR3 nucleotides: TGTGCCAGCAGTTTGGGATTCGCGGGAGGCGGGGAGACCCAGTACTTC. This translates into CASSLGFAGGGETQYF.

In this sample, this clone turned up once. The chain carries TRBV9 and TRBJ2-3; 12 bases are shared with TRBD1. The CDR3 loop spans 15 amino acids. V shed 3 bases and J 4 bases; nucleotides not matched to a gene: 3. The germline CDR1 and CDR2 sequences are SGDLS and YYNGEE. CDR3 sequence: CASSGDRGRADTQYF. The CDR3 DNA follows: TGTGCCAGCAGCGGGGACAGGGGGCGCGCAGATACGCAGTATTTT.

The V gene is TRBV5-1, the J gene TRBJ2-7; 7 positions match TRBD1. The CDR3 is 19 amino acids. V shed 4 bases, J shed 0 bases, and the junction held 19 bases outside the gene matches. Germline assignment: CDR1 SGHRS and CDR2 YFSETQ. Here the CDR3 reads CASSLLTGAQSASSYEQYF. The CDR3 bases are TGCGCCAGCAGCCTACTAACAGGGGCCCAATCCGCTAGCTCCTACGAGCAGTACTTC.

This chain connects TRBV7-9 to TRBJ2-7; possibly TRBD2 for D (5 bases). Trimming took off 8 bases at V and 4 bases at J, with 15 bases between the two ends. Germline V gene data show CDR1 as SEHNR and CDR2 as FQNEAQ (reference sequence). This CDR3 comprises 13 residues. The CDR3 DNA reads TGTGCCAGCGGCCAATCCGGGGTTTACGAGCAGTACTTC. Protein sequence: CASGQSGVYEQYF.

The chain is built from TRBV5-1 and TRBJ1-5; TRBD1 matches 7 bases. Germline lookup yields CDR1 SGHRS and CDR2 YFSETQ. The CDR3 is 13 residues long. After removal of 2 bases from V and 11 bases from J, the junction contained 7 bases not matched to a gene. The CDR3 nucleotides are TGCGCCAGCAGCTTAGGGGGCACAGAGGCCCAGCATTTT. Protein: CASSLGGTEAQHF.

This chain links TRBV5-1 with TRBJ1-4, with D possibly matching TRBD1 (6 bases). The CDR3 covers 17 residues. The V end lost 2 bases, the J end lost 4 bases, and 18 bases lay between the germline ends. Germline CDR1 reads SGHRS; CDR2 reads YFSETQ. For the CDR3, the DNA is TGCGCCAGCAGCTTTGGAAAGTCGACAGGAAGTAATGAAAAACTGTTTTTT. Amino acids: CASSFGKSTGSNEKLFF.

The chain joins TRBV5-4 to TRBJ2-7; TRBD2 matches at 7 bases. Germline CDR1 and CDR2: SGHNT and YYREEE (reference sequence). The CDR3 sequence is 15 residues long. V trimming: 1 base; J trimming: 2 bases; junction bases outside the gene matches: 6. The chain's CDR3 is CASSLMQRGTYEQYF. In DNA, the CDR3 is TGTGCCAGCAGCTTGATGCAGCGGGGTACCTACGAGCAGTACTTC.

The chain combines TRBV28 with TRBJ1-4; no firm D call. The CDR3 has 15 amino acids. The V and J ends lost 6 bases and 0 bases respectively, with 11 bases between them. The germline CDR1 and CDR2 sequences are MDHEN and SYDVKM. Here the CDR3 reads CASSPERPTNEKLFF. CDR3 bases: TGTGCCAGCAGCCCGGAGAGACCAACTAATGAAAAACTGTTTTTT.

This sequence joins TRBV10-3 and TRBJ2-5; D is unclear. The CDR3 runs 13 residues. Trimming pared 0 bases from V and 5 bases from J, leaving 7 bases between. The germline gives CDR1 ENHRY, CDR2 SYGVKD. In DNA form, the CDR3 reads TGTGCCATCAGTGAGTCGGCACCGGAGACCCAGTACTTC. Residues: CAISESAPETQYF.

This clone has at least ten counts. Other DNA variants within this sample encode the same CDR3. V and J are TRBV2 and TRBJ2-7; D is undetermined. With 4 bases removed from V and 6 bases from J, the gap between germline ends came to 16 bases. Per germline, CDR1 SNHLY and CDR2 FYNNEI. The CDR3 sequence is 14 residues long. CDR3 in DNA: TGTGCCAGCAGTGTCGGAGCTAGTCCTGGCGAGCAGTACTTC. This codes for CASSVGASPGEQYF.